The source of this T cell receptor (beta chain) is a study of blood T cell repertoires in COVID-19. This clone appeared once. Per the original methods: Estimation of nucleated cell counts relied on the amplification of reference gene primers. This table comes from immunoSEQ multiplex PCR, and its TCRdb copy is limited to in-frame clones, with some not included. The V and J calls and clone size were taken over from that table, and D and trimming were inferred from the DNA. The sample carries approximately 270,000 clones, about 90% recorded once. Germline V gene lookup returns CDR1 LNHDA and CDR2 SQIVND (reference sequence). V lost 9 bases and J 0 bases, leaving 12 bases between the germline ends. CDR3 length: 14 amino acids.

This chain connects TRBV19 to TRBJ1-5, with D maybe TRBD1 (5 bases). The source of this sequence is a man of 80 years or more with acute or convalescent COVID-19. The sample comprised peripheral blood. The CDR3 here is CASAGLFSNQPQHF. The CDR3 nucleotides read TGTGCCAGCGCGGGACTTTTTAGCAATCAGCCCCAGCATTTT.